This T cell receptor beta chain was obtained from a study of post-analysis software for immune sequencing data. At the level of the study: As for disease course, relapsing-remitting, secondary progressive and progressive-relapsing multiple sclerosis were all included.

Comment on this clonotype: Its antigen is undetermined. Its ends do not fully match the called genes, so a read error is possible.

General study findings and limits: About five TRBV segments occurring more often in patients than controls included TRBV5-6, TRBV5-1 and TRBV20-1. Multiple sclerosis patients showed significantly lower normalized Chao1 diversity than controls did.

Researchers reported that TCR beta cDNA libraries carried unique molecular identifiers. TCRdb reanalysed the PCR reads using MiXCR and keeps one entry per CDR3 protein. The table includes approximately 150,000 distinct CDR3 sequences, approximately 31% detected once. This CDR3 has 16 amino acids. The sequence came from a girl aged 10 to 17 with multiple sclerosis. The J gene is TRBJ1-2, the V gene TRBV12-3 or TRBV12-4; the D is unclear. The sequenced sample consisted of blood. The CDR3 reads CVSGSKPGARTYGYTF. The CDR3 coding sequence is TGTGTCAGCGGGTCGAAGCCAGGTGCGCGGACCTATGGCTACACCTTC.